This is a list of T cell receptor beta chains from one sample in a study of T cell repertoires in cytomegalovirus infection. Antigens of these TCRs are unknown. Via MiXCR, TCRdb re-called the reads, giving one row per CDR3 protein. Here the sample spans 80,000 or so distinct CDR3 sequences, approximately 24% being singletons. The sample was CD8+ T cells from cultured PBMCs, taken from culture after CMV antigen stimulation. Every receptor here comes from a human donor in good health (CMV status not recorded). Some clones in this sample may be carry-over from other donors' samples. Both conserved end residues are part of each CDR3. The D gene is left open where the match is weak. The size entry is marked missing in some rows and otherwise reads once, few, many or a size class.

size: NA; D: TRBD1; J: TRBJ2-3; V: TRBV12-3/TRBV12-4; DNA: TGTGCCAGCGAAGACGGACAGGGACCAGATACGCAGTATTTT; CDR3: CASEDGQGPDTQYF
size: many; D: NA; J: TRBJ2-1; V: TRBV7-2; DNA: TGTGCCAGCAGCTTGTCGGCGGGCCCCTCCTACAATGAGCAGTTCTTC; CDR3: CASSLSAGPSYNEQFF
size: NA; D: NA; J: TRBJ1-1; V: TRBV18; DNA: TGTGCCAGCTCAGCGACAGTGAACACTGAAGCTTTCTTT; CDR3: CASSATVNTEAFF
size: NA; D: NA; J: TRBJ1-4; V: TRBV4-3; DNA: TGCGCCAGCAGCCAAGAATCAGGGGCTAATGAAAAACTGTTTTTT; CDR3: CASSQESGANEKLFF
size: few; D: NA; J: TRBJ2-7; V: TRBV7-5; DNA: NA; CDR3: CISVPEARGRLALTYEQYF
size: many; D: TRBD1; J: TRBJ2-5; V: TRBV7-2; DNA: TGTGCCAGCAGCTGGACAGGGAGCGAACAAGAGACCCAGTACTTC; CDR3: CASSWTGSEQETQYF
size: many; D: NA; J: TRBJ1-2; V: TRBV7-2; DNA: TGTGCCAGCAGCTTAGCGGGGGCCGCTAACTATGGCTACACCTTC; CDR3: CASSLAGAANYGYTF
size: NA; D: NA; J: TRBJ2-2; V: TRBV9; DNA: TGTGCCAGCAGCGTAGCAGTTCGGGCGAACGGGAACACCGGGGAGCTGTTTTTT; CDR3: CASSVAVRANGNTGELFF
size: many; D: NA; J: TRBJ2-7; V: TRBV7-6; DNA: TGTGCCAGCAGCCAGAGTATGGAGCCAGCCTACGAGCAGTACTTC; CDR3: CASSQSMEPAYEQYF
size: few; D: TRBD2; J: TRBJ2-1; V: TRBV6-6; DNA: TGTGCCAGCAGTCCAACTAGCGGGAGAGTTATTTACAATGAGCAGTTCTTC; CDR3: CASSPTSGRVIYNEQFF
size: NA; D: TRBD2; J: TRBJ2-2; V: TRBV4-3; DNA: TGCGCCAGCAGCCAAGAAGGGACTAGCGGGAGGAACGGGGAGCTGTTTTTT; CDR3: CASSQEGTSGRNGELFF
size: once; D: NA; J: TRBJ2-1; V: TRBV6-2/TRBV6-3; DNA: TGTGCCAGCAGTTATCTACAGGGATGGTATAGCTCCTACAATGAGCAGTTCTTC; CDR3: CASSYLQGWYSSYNEQFF
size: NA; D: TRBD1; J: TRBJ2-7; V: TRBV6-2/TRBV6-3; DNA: TGTGCCAGCACCAAGACAGGGCTTGTCTACGAGCAGTACTTC; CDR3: CASTKTGLVYEQYF
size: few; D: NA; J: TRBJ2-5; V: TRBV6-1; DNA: TGTGCCAGCAGGTTCGGGGTGACAGAATTACAAGAGACCCAGTACTTC; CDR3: CASRFGVTELQETQYF
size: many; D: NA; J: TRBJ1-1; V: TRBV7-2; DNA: TGTGCCAGCAGCTTAGGCAGCCTAATGAACACTGAAGCTTTCTTT; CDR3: CASSLGSLMNTEAFF
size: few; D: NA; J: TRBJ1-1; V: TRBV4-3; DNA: TGCGCCAGCAGCCAAGATTTCTATACACCTGAAGCTTTCTTT; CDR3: CASSQDFYTPEAFF
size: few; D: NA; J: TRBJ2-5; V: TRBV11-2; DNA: TGTGCCAGCAGCTTAGGAAGGGGAGAGACCCAGTACTTC; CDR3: CASSLGRGETQYF
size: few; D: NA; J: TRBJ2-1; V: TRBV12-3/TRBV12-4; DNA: TGTGCCAGCAGCCTGGACTACTCCTACAATGAGCAGTTCTTC; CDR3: CASSLDYSYNEQFF
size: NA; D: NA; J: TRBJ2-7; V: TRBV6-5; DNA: TGTGCCAGCAGTCCGTCGGGGGCGGGCATTTACGAGCAGTACTTC; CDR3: CASSPSGAGIYEQYF
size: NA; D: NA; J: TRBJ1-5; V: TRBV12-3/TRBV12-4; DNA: TGTGCCAGCAGTTTAGGAGTAGGACCGGGTCAGCCCCAGCATTTT; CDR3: CASSLGVGPGQPQHF
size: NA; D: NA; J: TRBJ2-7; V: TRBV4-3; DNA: TGCGCCAGCAGCCAAGATTTGGGGACGGACTACGAGCAGTACTTC; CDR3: CASSQDLGTDYEQYF
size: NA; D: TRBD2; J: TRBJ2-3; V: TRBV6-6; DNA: TGTGCCAGCAGTCGTTCGAGCGGGAGTGGAACAGATACGCAGTATTTT; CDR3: CASSRSSGSGTDTQYF
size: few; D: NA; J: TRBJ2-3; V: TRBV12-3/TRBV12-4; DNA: TGTGCCAGCAGTTTCGATAGAACGCAGTATTTT; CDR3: CASSFDRTQYF
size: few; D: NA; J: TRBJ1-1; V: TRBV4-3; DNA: TGCGCCAGCAGCCACGTCCCTGGGGACACTGAAGCTTTCTTT; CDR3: CASSHVPGDTEAFF
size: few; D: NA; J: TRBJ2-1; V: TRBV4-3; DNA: TGCGCCAGCAGCCCCGAGGGGACCCCCTGGGATGAGCAGTTCTTC; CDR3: CASSPEGTPWDEQFF
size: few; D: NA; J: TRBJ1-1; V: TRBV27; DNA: TGTGCCAGCAGTCAGAACAGGGTTGCTTTCTTT; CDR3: CASSQNRVAFF